The 18 T cell receptor beta chains given below trace back to one sample, sequenced in a study of T cell changes during pregnancy in multiple sclerosis. Only in-frame clones appear in the TCRdb table, and some are missing; sequencing was by immunoSEQ multiplex PCR. The sample shows 75,000 to 90,000 clones, 90% to 95% of them seen only once. The starting material was CD4+ T cells from peripheral blood mononuclear cells, obtained before pregnancy. The source of these receptors is a female donor with multiple sclerosis, enrolled in a pregnancy study.

The rearrangement joins TRBV30 to TRBJ1-1, with D uncertain. This CDR3 region has 13 residues. The V end was cut by 0 bases, the J end by 0 bases, with 5 bases between. CDR1 is GTSNPN and CDR2 is SVGIG in the germline V gene (reference sequence). CDR3 bases: TGTGCCTGGAGTGTGTCAGTGAACACTGAAGCTTTCTTT. It is translated as CAWSVSVNTEAFF.

This chain connects TRBV19 to TRBJ2-7, with D perhaps TRBD1 (5 bases). The CDR3 is 14 amino acids. Per the germline V gene, CDR1 is LNHDA and CDR2 is SQIVND (reference sequence). Trimming removed 2 bases at V and 0 bases at J, with 8 bases between. The CDR3 sequence: CASSIRTSSYEQYF. In DNA form, the CDR3 reads TGTGCCAGTAGTATAAGGACAAGCTCCTACGAGCAGTACTTC.

This chain connects TRBV5-1 to TRBJ1-2, with a weak D call TRBD1 (6 bases). The V and J ends lost 4 bases and 5 bases respectively, with 15 bases between them. The V gene's germline CDR1 is SGHRS and CDR2 YFSETQ. The CDR3 runs to 14 residues. CDR3 coding DNA: TGCGCCAGCAGCCCCGGACAGAGCCCGTATGGCTACACCTTC. It yields the protein CASSPGQSPYGYTF.

This clone has a handful of counts. This chain uses TRBV5-6 with TRBJ2-7; D is unclear. The V and J ends lost 0 bases and 5 bases respectively, with 9 bases between them. This CDR3 region has 13 residues. Germline CDR1 is SGHDT and CDR2 is YYEEEE. The CDR3 loop reads CASSLGAGNEQYF. The CDR3 DNA reads as TGTGCCAGCAGCTTGGGGGCAGGAAACGAGCAGTACTTC.

This clone was picked up a small number of times. The chain combines TRBV6-5 with TRBJ1-1; 9 bases align to TRBD1. Per the germline V gene, CDR1 is MNHEY and CDR2 is SVGAGI. V shed 2 bases and J 7 bases; nucleotides not matched to a gene: 11. CDR3 size: 16 residues. This chain's CDR3 is CASSYRGTGRMDEAFF. Here the CDR3 DNA reads TGTGCCAGCAGTTACCGCGGGACAGGGAGAATGGATGAAGCTTTCTTT.

The V gene is TRBV10-3, the J gene TRBJ1-2; 7 positions match TRBD1. Germline assignment: CDR1 ENHRY and CDR2 SYGVKD. V was pared by 4 bases and J by 1 base, with 3 bases of the junction left unmatched. The CDR3 loop spans 14 amino acids. CDR3 loop: CAISGGTVNYGYTF. The CDR3 coding sequence is TGTGCCATCAGTGGGGGGACAGTTAACTATGGCTACACCTTC.

This rearrangement joins TRBV19 to TRBJ2-2; 7 bases line up with TRBD2. J lost 4 bases, V lost 4 bases, and 3 bases had no gene match. Germline V gene data show CDR1 as LNHDA and CDR2 as SQIVND (reference sequence). CDR3 length: 14 residues. The CDR3 nucleotides are TGTGCCAGTAGTACAGCGGGAACCACCGGGGAGCTGTTTTTT. Encoded protein: CASSTAGTTGELFF.

The genes are TRBV10-3 and TRBJ2-2; TRBD1 matches at 7 bases. The CDR3 length is 16 residues. Germline trimming cut 4 bases from V and 1 base from J; bases unmatched to any gene: 6. Germline assignment: CDR1 ENHRY and CDR2 SYGVKD. The DNA for the CDR3 is TGTGCCATCAGTGGTCAGGGGGTCGGGAACACCGGGGAGCTGTTTTTT. Translation gives CAISGQGVGNTGELFF.

This rearrangement joins TRBV5-1 to TRBJ1-5, with 8 bases aligning to TRBD1. V lost 4 bases to trimming and J lost 4 bases; unmatched junction nucleotides: 10. Germline CDR1 and CDR2: SGHRS and YFSETQ. The CDR3 is 16 amino acids. This CDR3 is CASSPDGRGQNQPQHF. The DNA of the CDR3 is TGCGCCAGCAGCCCCGACGGCAGGGGGCAGAATCAGCCCCAGCATTTT.

V is TRBV6-1 and J is TRBJ1-2; perhaps TRBD1 as D (6 bases). V gave up 8 bases and J gave up 14 bases, with 24 bases separating them. Per germline, CDR1 MNHNS and CDR2 SASEGT. The CDR3 has 13 amino acids. For the CDR3, the DNA is TGTGCCAGCTATACAGGGATGCAGAGGGCTAGGACCTTC. Translated: CASYTGMQRARTF.

This clone was seen a single time. V and J are TRBV5-1 and TRBJ1-5; TRBD1 matches 8 bases. V was pared by 0 bases and J by 5 bases, with 10 bases of the junction left unmatched. The CDR3 contains 17 residues. CDR1 SGHRS and CDR2 YFSETQ come from the germline V gene. CDR3 residues: CASSLEPRDRNYQPQHF. CDR3 nucleotides: TGCGCCAGCAGCTTGGAGCCGCGGGACAGGAACTATCAGCCCCAGCATTTT.

This chain links TRBV6-5 with TRBJ1-2; possibly TRBD1 for D (5 bases). The germline gives CDR1 MNHEY, CDR2 SVGAGI. The CDR3 has 12 amino acids. The V end was cut by 2 bases, the J end by 8 bases, with 9 bases between. CDR3 sequence (DNA): TGTGCCAGCAGTTACAGGGGAAGCGGCTACACCTTC. It encodes CASSYRGSGYTF.

V and J are TRBV5-1 and TRBJ1-2, with TRBD1 as a possible D gene (5 bases). V was trimmed by 0 bases and J by 6 bases, leaving 12 bases between them. This CDR3 spans 14 amino acids. CDR1 SGHRS and CDR2 YFSETQ come from the germline V gene. CDR3 region: CASSLVSGGDGYTF. In nucleotides, the CDR3 is TGCGCCAGCAGCTTGGTGTCCGGAGGGGATGGCTACACCTTC.

The chain employs TRBV7-2 and TRBJ2-7, with 7 bases that match TRBD1. CDR1 SGHTA and CDR2 FQGNSA come from the germline V gene. V lost 4 bases, J lost 0 bases, and 9 bases stayed unmatched. This CDR3 region has 16 residues. CDR3: CASSSRQGSPSYEQYF. For the CDR3, the DNA is TGTGCCAGCAGCTCACGACAGGGAAGCCCCTCCTACGAGCAGTACTTC.

This chain connects TRBV2 to TRBJ2-7, with a tentative D call TRBD2 (6 bases). Germline loops: CDR1 SNHLY, CDR2 FYNNEI. This CDR3 spans 15 amino acids. V was clipped by 3 bases and J by 2 bases, with 14 bases between them. CDR3 loop: CASSDEAGRTYEQYF. In nucleotides, the CDR3 is TGTGCCAGCAGTGATGAGGCAGGGAGGACCTACGAGCAGTACTTC.

The chain uses TRBV5-1 and TRBJ2-2; 13 nucleotides match TRBD2. The CDR3 length is 16 residues. CDR1 is SGHRS and CDR2 is YFSETQ in the germline V gene. The V and J ends lost 5 bases and 3 bases, in that order; junction bases with no gene match: 4. CDR3 coding DNA: TGCGCCAGCAGGGGGACTAGCGGGACTGACACCGGGGAGCTGTTTTTT. It specifies CASRGTSGTDTGELFF.

The J gene is TRBJ2-2, the V gene TRBV5-1; 7 positions agree with TRBD2. Germline V gene lookup returns CDR1 SGHRS and CDR2 YFSETQ. This CDR3 has 16 residues. The V segment lost 4 bases and the J segment 1 base; nucleotides outside the gene matches: 7. The CDR3 DNA sequence: TGCGCCAGCAGCCCCGGGCTAGCGGTGAACACCGGGGAGCTGTTTTTT. It is translated as CASSPGLAVNTGELFF.

The chain couples TRBV4-1 to TRBJ1-4; 11 positions match TRBD1. The V gene's germline CDR1 is MGHRA and CDR2 YSYEKL. The CDR3 is 18 residues long. V was clipped by 3 bases and J by 7 bases; unmatched bases: 13. The DNA of the CDR3 is TGCGCCAGCAGCCAGGTCCCGGGACAGGGGGTCCGGGGTGAAAAACTGTTTTTT. It is translated as CASSQVPGQGVRGEKLFF.